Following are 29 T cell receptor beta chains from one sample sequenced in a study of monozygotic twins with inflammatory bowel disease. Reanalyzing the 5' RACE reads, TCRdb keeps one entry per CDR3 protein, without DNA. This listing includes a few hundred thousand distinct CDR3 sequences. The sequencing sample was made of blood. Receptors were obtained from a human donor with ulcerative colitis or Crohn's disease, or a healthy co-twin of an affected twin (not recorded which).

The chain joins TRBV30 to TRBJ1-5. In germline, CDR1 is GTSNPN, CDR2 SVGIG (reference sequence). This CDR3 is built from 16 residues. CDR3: CAWSPEVGYSNQPQHF.

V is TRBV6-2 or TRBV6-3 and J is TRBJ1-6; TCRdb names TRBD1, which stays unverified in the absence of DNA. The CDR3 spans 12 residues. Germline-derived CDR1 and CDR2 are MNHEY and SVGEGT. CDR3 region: CATRELISPLHF.

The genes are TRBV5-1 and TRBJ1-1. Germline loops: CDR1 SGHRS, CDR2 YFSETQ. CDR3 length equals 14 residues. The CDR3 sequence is CASSSQSMNTEAFF.

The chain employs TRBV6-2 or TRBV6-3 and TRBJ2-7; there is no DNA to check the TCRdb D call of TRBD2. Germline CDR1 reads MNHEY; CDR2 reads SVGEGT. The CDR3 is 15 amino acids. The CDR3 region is CASKALAGGRYEQYF.

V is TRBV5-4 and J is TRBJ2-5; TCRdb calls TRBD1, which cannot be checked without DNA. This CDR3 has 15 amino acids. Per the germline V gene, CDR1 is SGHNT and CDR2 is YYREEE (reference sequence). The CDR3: CASSSSGQPQETQYF.

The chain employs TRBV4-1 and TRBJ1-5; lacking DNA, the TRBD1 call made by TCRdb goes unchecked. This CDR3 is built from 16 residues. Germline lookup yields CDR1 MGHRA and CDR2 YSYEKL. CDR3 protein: CASSQGTGFFGQPQHF.

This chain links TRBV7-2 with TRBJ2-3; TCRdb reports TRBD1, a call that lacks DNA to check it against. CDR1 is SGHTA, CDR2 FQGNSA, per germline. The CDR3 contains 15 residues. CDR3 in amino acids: CASSLFAGGTDTQYF.

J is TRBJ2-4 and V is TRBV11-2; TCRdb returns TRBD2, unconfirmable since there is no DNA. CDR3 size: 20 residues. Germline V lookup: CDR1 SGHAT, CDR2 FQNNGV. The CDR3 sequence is CASSLETGTSGNIAKNIQYF.

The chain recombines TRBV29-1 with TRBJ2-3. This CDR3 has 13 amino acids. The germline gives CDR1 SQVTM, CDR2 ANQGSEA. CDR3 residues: CSVEEGSADTQYF.

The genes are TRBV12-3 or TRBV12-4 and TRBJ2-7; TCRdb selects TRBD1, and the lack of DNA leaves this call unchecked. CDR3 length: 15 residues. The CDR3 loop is CASTGGTLNTYEQYF.

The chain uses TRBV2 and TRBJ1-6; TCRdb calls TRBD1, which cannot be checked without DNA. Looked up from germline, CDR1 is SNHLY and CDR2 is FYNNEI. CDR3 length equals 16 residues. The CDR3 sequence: CASGDRTQTRNSPLHF.

CDR3 loop: CASSLAPGTGGDEQYF. The V call is TRBV7-2, the J call TRBJ2-7; no DNA is available, so the TRBD1 call from TCRdb remains unchecked. Looked up from germline, CDR1 is SGHTA and CDR2 is FQGNSA. The CDR3 totals 16 residues.

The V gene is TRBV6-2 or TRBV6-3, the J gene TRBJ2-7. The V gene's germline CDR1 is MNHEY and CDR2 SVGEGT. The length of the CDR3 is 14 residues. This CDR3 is CASSYSGRTDEQYF.

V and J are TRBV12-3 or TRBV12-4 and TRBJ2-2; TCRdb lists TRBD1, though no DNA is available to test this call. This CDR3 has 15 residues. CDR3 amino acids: CASSPRGQNTGELFF.

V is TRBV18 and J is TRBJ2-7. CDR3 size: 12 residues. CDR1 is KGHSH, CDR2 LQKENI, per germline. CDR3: CASSPPTSKQYF.

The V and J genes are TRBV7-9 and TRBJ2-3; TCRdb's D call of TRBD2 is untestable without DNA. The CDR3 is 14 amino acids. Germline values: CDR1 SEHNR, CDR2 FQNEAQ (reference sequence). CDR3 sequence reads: CASLAGGSTDTQYF.

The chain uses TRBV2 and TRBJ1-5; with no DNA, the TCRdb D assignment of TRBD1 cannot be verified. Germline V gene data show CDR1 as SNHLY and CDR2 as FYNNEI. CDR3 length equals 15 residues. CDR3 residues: CASSEKGTGNQPQHF.

CDR3 protein: CASVGQMNTEAFF. This sequence joins TRBV6-5 and TRBJ1-1; TCRdb names TRBD1, which stays unverified in the absence of DNA. Germline CDR1 reads MNHEY; CDR2 reads SVGAGI. CDR3 size: 13 residues.

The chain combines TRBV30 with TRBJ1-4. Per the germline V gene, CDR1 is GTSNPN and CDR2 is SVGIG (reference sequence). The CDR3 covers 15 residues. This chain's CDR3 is CAWSVSSNYNEKLFF.

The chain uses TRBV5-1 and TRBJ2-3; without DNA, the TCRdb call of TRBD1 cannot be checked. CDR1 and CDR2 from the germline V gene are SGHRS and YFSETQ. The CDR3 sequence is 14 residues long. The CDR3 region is CASRGQGLTDTQYF.

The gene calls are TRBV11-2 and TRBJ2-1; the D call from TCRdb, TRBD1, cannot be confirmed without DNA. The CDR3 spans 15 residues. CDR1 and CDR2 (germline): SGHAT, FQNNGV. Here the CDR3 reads CASSLTGQEGNEQFF.

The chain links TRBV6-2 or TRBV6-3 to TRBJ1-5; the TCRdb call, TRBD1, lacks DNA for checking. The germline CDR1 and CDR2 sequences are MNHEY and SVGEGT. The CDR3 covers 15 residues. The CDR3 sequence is CASQPHQTGQQPQHF.

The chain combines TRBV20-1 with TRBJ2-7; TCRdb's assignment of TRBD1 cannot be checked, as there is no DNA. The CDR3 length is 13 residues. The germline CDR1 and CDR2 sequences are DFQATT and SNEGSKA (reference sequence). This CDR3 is CSASGGQSYEQYF.

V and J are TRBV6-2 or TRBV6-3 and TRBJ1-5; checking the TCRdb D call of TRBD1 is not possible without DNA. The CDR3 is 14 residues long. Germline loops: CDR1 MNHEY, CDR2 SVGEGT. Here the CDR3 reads CASSYRGQDQPQHF.

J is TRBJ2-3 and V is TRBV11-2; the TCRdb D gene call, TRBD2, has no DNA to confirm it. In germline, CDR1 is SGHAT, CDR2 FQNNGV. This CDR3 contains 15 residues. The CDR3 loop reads CASSGLAGGQDTQYF.

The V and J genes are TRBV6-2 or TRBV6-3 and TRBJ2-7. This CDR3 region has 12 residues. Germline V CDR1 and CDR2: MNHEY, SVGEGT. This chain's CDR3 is CASSYGPYEQYF.

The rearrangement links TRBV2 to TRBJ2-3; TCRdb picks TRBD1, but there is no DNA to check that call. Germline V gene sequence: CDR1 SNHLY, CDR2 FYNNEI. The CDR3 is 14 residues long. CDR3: CASSGQGATDTQYF.

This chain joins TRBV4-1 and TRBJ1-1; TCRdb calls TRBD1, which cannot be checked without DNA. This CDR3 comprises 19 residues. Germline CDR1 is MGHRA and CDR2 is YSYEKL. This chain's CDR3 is CASSQLRQGTGGVYTEAFF.

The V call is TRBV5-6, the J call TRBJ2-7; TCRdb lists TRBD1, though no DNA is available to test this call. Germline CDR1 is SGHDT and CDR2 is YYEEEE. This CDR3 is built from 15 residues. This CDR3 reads CASTRTGVLSYEQYF. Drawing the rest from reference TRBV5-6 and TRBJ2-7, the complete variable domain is DAGVTQSPTHLIKTRGQQVTLRCSPKSGHDTVSWYQQALGQGPQFIFQYYEEEERQRGNFPDRFSGHQFPNYSSELNVNALLLGDSALYLCASTRTGVLSYEQYFGPGTRLTVT.